These 10 T cell receptor beta chains were sequenced from one sample in a study of siplizumab effects on memory and regulatory T cells. Repertoires were generated with immunoSEQ multiplex PCR, while TCRdb's copy carries only in-frame clones and drops some. The sample gives tens of thousands of clones, 85% to 95% of which show up once; about 5% is in the top ten. Specimen: CD8+ T cells sorted from blood. The receptor set was obtained from a human donor in good health.

The chain links TRBV27 to TRBJ1-1, with D uncertain. V was clipped by 8 bases and J by 4 bases, with 11 bases between them. The germline CDR1 and CDR2 sequences are MNHEY and SMNVEV (reference sequence). This CDR3 region has 12 residues. CDR3 protein: CASALRGTEAFF. The CDR3 DNA is TGTGCCAGCGCTTTAAGAGGCACTGAAGCTTTCTTT.

This sequence joins TRBV4-3 and TRBJ2-7; TRBD2 might be the D (7 bases). The V end was cut by 0 bases, the J end by 5 bases, with 14 bases between. The CDR3 totals 15 residues. In germline, CDR1 is LGHNA, CDR2 YSLEER. The CDR3 DNA sequence: TGCGCCAGCAGCCAAGATGGGGGGGCGTACAACGAGCAGTACTTC. Its translation: CASSQDGGAYNEQYF.

The rearrangement links TRBV5-6 to TRBJ1-1, with a tentative D call TRBD1 (5 bases). Germline loops: CDR1 SGHDT, CDR2 YYEEEE. This CDR3 has 14 residues. V was trimmed by 7 bases and J by 1 base, leaving 14 bases between them. CDR3 nucleotides: TGTGCCAGCGGTTTAGGGGCGGGGAACACTGAAGCTTTCTTT. Residues: CASGLGAGNTEAFF.

The chain carries TRBV11-2 and TRBJ1-4; D gene uncertain. Deletions cut 5 bases from V and 0 bases from J, with 10 bases between. The CDR3 sequence is 15 residues long. Germline CDR1 reads SGHAT; CDR2 reads FQNNGV. The CDR3 coding sequence is TGTGCCAGCAGCCCGACGGGAACAACTAATGAAAAACTGTTTTTT. It yields the protein CASSPTGTTNEKLFF.

This chain connects TRBV5-6 to TRBJ1-1; D gene unclear. The CDR3 has 14 residues. The V gene's germline CDR1 is SGHDT and CDR2 YYEEEE. The germline V and J ends were trimmed by 0 bases and 1 base, with 7 bases remaining between them. The CDR3 region has the DNA TGTGCCAGCAGCTTGGGCCCGACGAACACTGAAGCTTTCTTT. This codes for CASSLGPTNTEAFF. Together with reference TRBV5-6 and TRBJ1-1, the CDR3 gives the full variable domain: DAGVTQSPTHLIKTRGQQVTLRCSPKSGHDTVSWYQQALGQGPQFIFQYYEEEERQRGNFPDRFSGHQFPNYSSELNVNALLLGDSALYLCASSLGPTNTEAFFGQGTRLTVV.

A note on this clone: The junction departs from the called germline gene at one end, perhaps through a read error. The chain is built from TRBV27 and TRBJ1-6, with D possibly matching TRBD1 (6 bases). Per germline, CDR1 MNHEY and CDR2 SMNVEV (reference sequence). The CDR3 loop spans 15 amino acids. This CDR3 is CASSLWGPYDSPLHF. Written as DNA, the CDR3 is TGTGCCAGCAGTTTATGGGGGCCCTATGATTCACCCCTCCACTTT.

The chain links TRBV7-8 to TRBJ1-6; D gene uncertain. Germline assignment: CDR1 SGHVS and CDR2 FQNEAQ. The CDR3 spans 15 residues. V shed 0 bases and J shed 3 bases, with 6 bases lying between them. The CDR3 is CASSLAGIYNSPLHF. The CDR3 DNA sequence: TGTGCCAGCAGCTTAGCGGGGATCTATAATTCACCCCTCCACTTT.

The V call is TRBV9, the J call TRBJ1-5; tentatively, D is TRBD1 (6 bases). V was trimmed by 3 bases and J by 9 bases, leaving 16 bases between them. CDR3 length: 14 amino acids. Germline V CDR1 and CDR2: SGDLS, YYNGEE. The CDR3 here is CASSESDRPGPQHF. The CDR3 nucleotides read TGTGCCAGCAGCGAGTCTGACAGGCCTGGGCCCCAGCATTTT.

The V call is TRBV6-6, the J call TRBJ1-3; 7 positions agree with TRBD1. CDR1 MNHNY and CDR2 SVGAGI come from the germline V gene (reference sequence). V lost 11 bases and J lost 4; bases outside the gene matches: 8. CDR3 length: 13 residues. The CDR3 bases are TGTGCCGGCTCAGGGGGTTCAGGAAACACCATATATTTT. It is translated as CAGSGGSGNTIYF.

This chain joins TRBV5-5 and TRBJ1-2, with D possibly TRBD1 on 5 matching bases. In germline, CDR1 is SGHKS, CDR2 YYEKEE (reference sequence). V was clipped by 4 bases and J by 6 bases, with 13 bases between them. The CDR3 is 13 residues long. As DNA, the CDR3 is TGTGCCAGCAGCCCTGGATGGGGGGATGGCTACACCTTC. It specifies CASSPGWGDGYTF.